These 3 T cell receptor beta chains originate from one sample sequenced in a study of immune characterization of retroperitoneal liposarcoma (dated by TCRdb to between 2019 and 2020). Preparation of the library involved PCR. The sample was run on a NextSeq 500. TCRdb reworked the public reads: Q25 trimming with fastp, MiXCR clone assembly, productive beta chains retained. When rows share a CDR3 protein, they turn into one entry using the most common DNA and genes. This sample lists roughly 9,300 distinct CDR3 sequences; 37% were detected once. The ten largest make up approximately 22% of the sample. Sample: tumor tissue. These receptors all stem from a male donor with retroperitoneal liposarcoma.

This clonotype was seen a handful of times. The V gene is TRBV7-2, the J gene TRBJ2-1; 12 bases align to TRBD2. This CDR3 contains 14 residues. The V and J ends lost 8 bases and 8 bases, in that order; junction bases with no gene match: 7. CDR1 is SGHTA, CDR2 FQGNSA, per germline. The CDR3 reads CASRPTSGSDEQFF. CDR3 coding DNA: TGTGCCAGCCGCCCGACTAGCGGGAGTGATGAGCAGTTCTTC.

The CDR3 nucleotides read TGTGCCAGCAGCCCAACGGGGACCAAAGGTGAGCAGTACTTC. This sequence encodes CASSPTGTKGEQYF. This chain uses TRBV7-3 with TRBJ2-1; TRBD1 or TRBD2 may be the D gene (5 bases each). Near its end, the DNA agrees better with TRBJ2-7, so the J call may be wrong. The CDR3 loop spans 14 amino acids. From germline, CDR1 is SGHTA and CDR2 FQGTGA.

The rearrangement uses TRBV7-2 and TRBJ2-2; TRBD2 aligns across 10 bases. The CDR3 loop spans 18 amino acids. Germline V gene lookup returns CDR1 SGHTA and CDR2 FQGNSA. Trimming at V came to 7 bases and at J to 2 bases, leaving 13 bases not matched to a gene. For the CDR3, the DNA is TGTGCCAGCACCAAACCGGCAGCGGGGGGGGTTAACACCGGGGAGCTGTTTTTT. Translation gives CASTKPAAGGVNTGELFF.